This is a list of T cell receptor beta chains from one sample in a study of blood T cell repertoires in COVID-19. Generated by immunoSEQ multiplex PCR, the TCRdb table keeps only in-frame clones and is missing some. This sample has some 87,000 clones, with about 78% found just once. Sequencing input: peripheral blood. These receptors were taken from a human donor in a cohort sampled during active COVID-19. CDR3s include the opening cysteine and the closing phenylalanine or tryptophan. D genes are given only for firm matches. Size is omitted from some rows. Given values are once, few, many or a class for expanded clones.

J,V,D,size,DNA,CDR3
TRBJ2-1,TRBV6-5,.,.,TGTGCCAGCAGTTACGGAGCTTACAATGAGCAGTTCTTC,CASSYGAYNEQFF
TRBJ2-1,TRBV12-3/TRBV12-4,.,.,TGTGCCAGCAGTTTAGGGCACCACAATGAGCAGTTCTTC,CASSLGHHNEQFF
TRBJ1-4,TRBV3-1/TRBV3-2,TRBD1,.,TGTGCCAGCAGTCCCACAGGGGGCAGGAATGAAAAACTGTTTTTT,CASSPTGGRNEKLFF
TRBJ2-3,TRBV24-1,TRBD2,.,TGTGCCACCAGTGTTAGCGGGGGAACAAATACGCAGTATTTT,CATSVSGGTNTQYF
TRBJ1-1,TRBV12-5,.,.,TGTGCTAGTGGTACGAAGGGGCTGAACACTGAAGCTTTCTTT,CASGTKGLNTEAFF
TRBJ2-1,TRBV2,TRBD2,few,TGTGCCAGCAGTTTCACTAGCGAGGTATACAATGAGCAGTTCTTC,CASSFTSEVYNEQFF
TRBJ2-3,TRBV5-1,.,.,TGCGCCAGCAGCTCGGAGGGGGGGCAGCCTCACACAGATACGCAGTATTTT,CASSSEGGQPHTDTQYF
TRBJ2-5,TRBV7-9,TRBD1,.,TGTGCCAGCAGCTCGACAATTTTTTGGGACAGGGGAGAAGAGACCCAGTACTTC,CASSSTIFWDRGEETQYF
TRBJ1-5,TRBV9,.,.,TGTGCCAGCAGCCGTCAAGTCGGTAGCAATCAGCCCCAGCATTTT,CASSRQVGSNQPQHF
TRBJ2-5,TRBV9,TRBD2,.,TGTGCCAGCAGCCCACGCGGACTAGCGGGGGGTCAAGAGACCCAGTACTTC,CASSPRGLAGGQETQYF
TRBJ2-4,TRBV6-6,TRBD1,.,TGTGCCAGCAGTTACTCAGAGGGGGCTCACTTC,CASSYSEGAHF
TRBJ1-5,TRBV7-8,TRBD1,.,TGTGCCAGCAGGTCGGGACAGGGGGCGGGTCAGCCCCAGCATTTT,CASRSGQGAGQPQHF
TRBJ1-1,TRBV4-1,.,many,TGCGCCAGCAGCCAGATAGCAGGGGCAGGGCTCTCGACTGAAGCTTTCTTT,CASSQIAGAGLSTEAFF
TRBJ1-6,TRBV9,.,.,TGTGCCAGCAGCGTAGATCCGTATTCACCCCTCCACTTT,CASSVDPYSPLHF
TRBJ2-2,TRBV6-4,.,once,TGTGCCAGCAGTGCCGATCAGGGCCGGGAGCTGTTTTTT,CASSADQGRELFF
TRBJ1-2,TRBV9,TRBD1,.,TGTGCCAGCAGCGGTGGACAGGGGGATGGCTACACCTTC,CASSGGQGDGYTF
TRBJ1-6,TRBV7-8,TRBD1,.,TGTGCCAGCAGCTTACGACCCAGACAGGGCTATAATTCACCCCTCCACTTT,CASSLRPRQGYNSPLHF
TRBJ2-7,TRBV27,TRBD1,many,TGTGCCAGCAGTTTGACAGGGGTCGAGCAGTACTTC,CASSLTGVEQYF
TRBJ1-2,TRBV28,.,.,TGTGCCAGCAGTCCTGGGATGGGGGCATATGGCTACACCTTC,CASSPGMGAYGYTF
TRBJ1-6,TRBV7-2,.,few,TGTGCCAGCAGCTTATTCTCAGGGGCCGCGTATAATTCACCCCTCCACTTT,CASSLFSGAAYNSPLHF
TRBJ2-7,TRBV5-6,.,.,TGTGCCAGCAGATTAAGGCGACAGGCCCCCTACGAGCAGTACTTC,CASRLRRQAPYEQYF
TRBJ1-6,TRBV7-2,.,.,TGTGCCAGCAGCTTAGATACAAATCTCCACTTT,CASSLDTNLHF
TRBJ2-7,TRBV13,.,once,TGTGCCAGCAGCCCCCTCGACAGTACCTACGAGCAGTACTTC,CASSPLDSTYEQYF
TRBJ2-5,TRBV3-1/TRBV3-2,TRBD2,.,TGTGCCAGCAGCCCCCCCGGGACTAGCAGGGAGACCCAGTACTTC,CASSPPGTSRETQYF
TRBJ1-2,TRBV28,.,.,TGTGCCAGCAGCCCAGACAGTTATGGCTACACCTTC,CASSPDSYGYTF
TRBJ1-2,TRBV7-8,TRBD1,.,TGTGCCAGCAGCTTAGGGCAGGGGGCGGATGGCTACACCTTC,CASSLGQGADGYTF
TRBJ1-2,TRBV3-1/TRBV3-2,TRBD1,.,TGTGCCAGCAGCCAAAACGGTGGGGGACAGACAAGAATAATTGCTAACTATGGCTACACCTTC,CASSQNGGGQTRIIANYGYTF
TRBJ2-3,TRBV7-6,TRBD1,few,TGTGCCAGCAGCCAACCGGACAGGGGGCATCATCTACATCTAAATACGCAGTATTTT,CASSQPDRGHHLHLNTQYF